This T cell receptor beta chain was observed in a study of naive and memory T cell subsets. The SP2 primer and nested alpha and beta constant region primers amplified ligated cDNA in four rounds. Reverse transcription of blood and skin TCR RNA was primed at alpha and beta constant regions. TCRdb re-called the 5' RACE reads with MiXCR, one entry per CDR3 protein. The sample lists some 60,000 distinct CDR3 sequences; around 8% were seen once. An oligonucleotide containing a UMI was ligated to the 3' end of TCR cDNA. V gave up 4 bases and J gave up 3 bases; unmatched junction bases: 9. The CDR3 has 14 residues. Germline CDR1 DFQATT, CDR2 SNEGSKA (reference sequence).

The chain links TRBV20-1 to TRBJ2-7; 7 bases are shared with TRBD2. The source of this sequence is a female donor in good health. The CDR3 sequence: CSATEGTTRYEQYF. The CDR3 nucleotides are TGCAGTGCTACAGAAGGGACTACGCGCTACGAGCAGTACTTC.